This note documents a single TCR beta chain sequence. This entry is derived from a study of blood T cell repertoires in COVID-19. In the study overall: Researchers got acute and convalescent COVID-19 samples from the United States, Italy and Spain. The analysed material was cDNA or gDNA that came from T cells, B-cell-depleted T cells, or PBMCs.

TCRdb's copy holds only in-frame clones and misses some; the assay was immunoSEQ multiplex PCR. In the table there are 380,000 or so clones, 89% of which are singletons. The source of this sequence is a man in his forties or fifties with acute or convalescent COVID-19. The material sequenced was peripheral blood.

CDR3: CASKSPAGGPYNEQFF. The CDR3 DNA follows: TGTGCCAGCAAATCCCCAGCGGGAGGGCCTTACAATGAGCAGTTCTTC. V is TRBV28 and J is TRBJ2-1, with 10 positions matching TRBD2. Losses at the gene ends were 7 bases for V and 4 bases for J; bases not matched to a gene: 10. Germline loops: CDR1 MDHEN, CDR2 SYDVKM. This CDR3 has 16 amino acids.